This T cell receptor (beta chain) was identified during a study of T cell responses to AZD1222 COVID-19 vaccine (dated by TCRdb to the early 2020s). Background for the entire study: TCR sequencing covered over 230 trial participants: about 210 given two doses of AZD1222 and approximately 26 given two doses of MenACWY control vaccine. Trial participants were enrolled into age subgroups of 18-55, 56-69 and 70-plus years, which contained roughly 150, 30 and 60 TCR-sequenced participants, respectively.

Sample time point, as interpreted from the label and publication: about 28 days (+/-7) after the second vaccine dose. AZD1222 recipients given second doses at about 4 weeks or at about 12 weeks were pooled, since spike-specific TCR depth and breadth were not found to differ between the two schedules. Samples from vaccinated people were obtained from the UK trials COV001 and COV002, which included a single-blind randomized controlled phase 2/3 trial of AZD1222 (ChAdOx1 nCoV-19) in healthy adults. For TCRbeta chain sequencing, PBMC samples were collected from trial participants at day 0 and at day 28 after the second dose. Points the paper makes about the study in general: No day 14 peak-response samples were available, so repertoires were characterized only after the peak T cell response. In the small 56-69-year group, the increase in depth fell short of significance, most likely because of low power. CD4 TCRs associated with the vaccine covered the entire spike protein, and the dominant responses were in regions 160-218 and 743-854. Reportedly, close to half of the unique spike-specific TCRs recognized epitopes lying outside the regions that are mutated in the B.1.351 and B.1.1.7 variants. Conclusions about previously exposed vaccinees were limited because only 5 or 6 AZD1222 recipients were SARS-CoV-2 seropositive at baseline. Participants were mostly white British, with more females than males. The authors suggested clonal diversity may have been underestimated. After two AZD1222 doses, both the breadth and the depth of spike-specific TCRs were significantly higher than at day 0 and than in MenACWY recipients.

V and J lose 3 bases and 0 bases, and a span of 11 bases separates them. The CDR1 and CDR2 encoded by the germline V gene are MDHEN and SYDVKM. The CDR3 starts with the cysteine, ends with the phenylalanine, and has 15 residues. Left in the record is the CDR3 DNA by itself, 45 bases read in frame from the first base. The CDR3 regions of human TCRbeta chains were analyzed by immunosequencing. For the original study's pipeline: Repertoire TCRs were checked for matches against a reference library of SARS-CoV-2-specific TCRs that had been generated using the MIRA antigen-specificity platform. Breadth was defined as the fraction of unique TCRs that were SARS-CoV-2-associated. Depth was defined as the fraction of total T cells that were SARS-CoV-2-associated. Using the MIRA data, each spike-specific TCR was assigned both to the spike region to which the TCR was reactive and to a CD4 or CD8 class. Log10-transformed breadth and depth values were compared by one-way ANOVA with Sidak's multiple comparisons tests. TCRdb took over this immuneACCESS table, retaining in-frame rearrangements with V and J assigned. Such tables are incomplete; in checked studies, under half of the missing clones stem from an unresolved V gene, and the remainder is unexplained. The DNA was the basis for D and trimming; V, J and clone size are from that table. For this sample the table gives 85,000 or so clones, of which about nine tenths were detected only once. Of the sample, more than 9% falls within the top ten clones.

A remark on this clone: The clone's antigen remains unknown. Per-nucleotide qualities are absent, and no much larger clonotype sits a single base away.

The rearrangement joined TRBV28 to TRBJ1-1; tentative D gene TRBD1, with 6 bases matching. The sequencing here drew on peripheral blood, taken 28 days after the second AZD1222 dose. The source of this sequence is an adult who received the AZD1222 COVID-19 vaccine. The CDR3 protein sequence reads: CASSFWGRLNTEAFF. The nucleotide sequence reads TGTGCCAGCAGTTTCTGGGGGCGCCTGAACACTGAAGCTTTCTTT. When the CDR3 is completed using the reference TRBV28 and TRBJ1-1 genes on either side, the full variable domain is DVKVTQSSRYLVKRTGEKVFLECVQDMDHENMFWYRQDPGLGLRLIYFSYDVKMKEKGDIPEGYSVSREKKERFSLILESASTNQTSMYLCASSFWGRLNTEAFFGQGTRLTVV.